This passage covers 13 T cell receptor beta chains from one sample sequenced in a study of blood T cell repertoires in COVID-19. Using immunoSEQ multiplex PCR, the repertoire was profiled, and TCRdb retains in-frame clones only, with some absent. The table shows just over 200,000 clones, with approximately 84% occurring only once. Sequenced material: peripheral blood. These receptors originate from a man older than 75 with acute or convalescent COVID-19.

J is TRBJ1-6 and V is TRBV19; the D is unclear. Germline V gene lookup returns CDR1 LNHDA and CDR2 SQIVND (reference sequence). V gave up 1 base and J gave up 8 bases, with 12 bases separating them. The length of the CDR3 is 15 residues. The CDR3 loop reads CASSIGATTDSPLHF. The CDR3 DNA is TGTGCCAGTAGTATAGGGGCAACCACGGATTCACCCCTCCACTTT.

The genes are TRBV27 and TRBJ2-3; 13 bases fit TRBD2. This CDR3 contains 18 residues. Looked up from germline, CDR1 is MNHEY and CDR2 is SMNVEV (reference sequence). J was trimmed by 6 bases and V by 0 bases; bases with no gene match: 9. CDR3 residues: CASSLSGGLAGMGDTQYF. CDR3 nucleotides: TGTGCCAGCAGTTTATCGGGGGGACTAGCGGGAATGGGGGATACGCAGTATTTT.

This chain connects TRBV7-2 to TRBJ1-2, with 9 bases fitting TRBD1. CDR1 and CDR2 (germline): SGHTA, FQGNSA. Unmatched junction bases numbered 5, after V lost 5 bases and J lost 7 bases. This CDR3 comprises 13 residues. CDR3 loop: CASSVGQGSGYTF. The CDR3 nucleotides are TGTGCCAGCAGCGTAGGACAGGGGAGTGGCTACACCTTC.

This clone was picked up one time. The CDR3 protein is CASSYGQVNSPLHF. The CDR3 nucleotides read TGTGCCAGCAGTTACGGCCAAGTTAATTCACCCCTCCACTTT. J is TRBJ1-6 and V is TRBV6-5; D gene unclear. V was trimmed by 2 bases and J by 6 bases, leaving 8 bases between them. In germline, CDR1 is MNHEY, CDR2 SVGAGI. The CDR3 is 14 residues long.

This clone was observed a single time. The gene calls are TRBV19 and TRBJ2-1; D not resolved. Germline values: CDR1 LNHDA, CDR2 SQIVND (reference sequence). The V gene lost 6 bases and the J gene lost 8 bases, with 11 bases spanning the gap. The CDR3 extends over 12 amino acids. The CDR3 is CASSYPEYEQFF. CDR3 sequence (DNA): TGTGCCAGTAGCTACCCCGAGTATGAGCAGTTCTTC.

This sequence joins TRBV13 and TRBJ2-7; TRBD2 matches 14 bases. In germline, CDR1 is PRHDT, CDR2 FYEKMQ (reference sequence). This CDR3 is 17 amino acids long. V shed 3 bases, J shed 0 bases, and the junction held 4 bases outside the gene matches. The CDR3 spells CASSFGLAGGSSYEQYF. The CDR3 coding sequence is TGTGCCAGCAGCTTCGGACTAGCGGGAGGAAGCTCCTACGAGCAGTACTTC.

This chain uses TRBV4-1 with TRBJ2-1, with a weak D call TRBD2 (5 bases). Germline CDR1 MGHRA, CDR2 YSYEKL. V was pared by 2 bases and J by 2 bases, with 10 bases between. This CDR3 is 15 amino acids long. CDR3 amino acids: CASSQQSGAYNEQFF. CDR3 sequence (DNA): TGCGCCAGCAGCCAACAAAGCGGAGCCTACAATGAGCAGTTCTTC.

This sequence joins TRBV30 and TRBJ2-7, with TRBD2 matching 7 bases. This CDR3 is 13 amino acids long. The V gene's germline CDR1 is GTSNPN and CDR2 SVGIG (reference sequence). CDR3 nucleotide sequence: TGTGCTCTCAATAGCGGGTTCTCCTACGAGCAGTACGTC. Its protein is CALNSGFSYEQYV.

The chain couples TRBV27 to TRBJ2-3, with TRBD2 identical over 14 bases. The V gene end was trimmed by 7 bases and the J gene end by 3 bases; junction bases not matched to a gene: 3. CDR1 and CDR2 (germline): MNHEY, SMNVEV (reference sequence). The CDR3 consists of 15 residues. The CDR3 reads CASTRTSGGTDTQYF. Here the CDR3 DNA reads TGTGCCAGCACCCGGACTAGCGGGGGGACAGATACGCAGTATTTT.

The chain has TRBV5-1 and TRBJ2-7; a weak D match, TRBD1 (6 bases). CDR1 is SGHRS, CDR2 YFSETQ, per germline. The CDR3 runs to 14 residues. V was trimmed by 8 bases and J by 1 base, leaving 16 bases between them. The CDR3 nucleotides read TGCGCCAGTGGGAACGGCCAGGGGTCCTACGAGCAGTACTTC. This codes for CASGNGQGSYEQYF.

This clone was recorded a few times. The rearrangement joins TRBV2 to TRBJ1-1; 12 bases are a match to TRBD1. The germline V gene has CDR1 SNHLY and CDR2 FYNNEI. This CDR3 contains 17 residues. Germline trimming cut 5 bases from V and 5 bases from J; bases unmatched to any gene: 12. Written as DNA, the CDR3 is TGTGCCAGCAGTAAATCCGGGACAGGGGGCGCGGGGACTGAAGCTTTCTTT. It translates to CASSKSGTGGAGTEAFF.

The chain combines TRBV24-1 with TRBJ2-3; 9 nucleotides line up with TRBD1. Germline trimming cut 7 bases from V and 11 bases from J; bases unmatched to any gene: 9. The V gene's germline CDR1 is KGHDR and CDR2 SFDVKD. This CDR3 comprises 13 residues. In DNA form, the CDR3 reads TGTGCCACCAGCACCACAGGGGGCTCGGGGCAGTATTTT. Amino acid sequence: CATSTTGGSGQYF.

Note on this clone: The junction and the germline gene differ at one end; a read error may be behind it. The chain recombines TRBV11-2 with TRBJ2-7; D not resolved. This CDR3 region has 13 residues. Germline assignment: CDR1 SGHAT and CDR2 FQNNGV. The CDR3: CASSLALYYGQYF. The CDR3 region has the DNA TGTGCCAGCAGCTTAGCCTTATACTACGGGCAGTACTTC.